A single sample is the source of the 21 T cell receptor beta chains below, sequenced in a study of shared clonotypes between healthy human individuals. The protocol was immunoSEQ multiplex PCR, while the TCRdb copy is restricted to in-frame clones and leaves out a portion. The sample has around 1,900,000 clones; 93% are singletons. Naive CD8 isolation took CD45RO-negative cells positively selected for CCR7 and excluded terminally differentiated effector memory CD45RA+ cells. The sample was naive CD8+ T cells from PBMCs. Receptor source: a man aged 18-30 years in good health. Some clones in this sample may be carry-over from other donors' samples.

CDR3: CASSTSGRQYNEQFF. In DNA, the CDR3 is TGTGCCAGCAGTACTAGCGGGAGGCAATACAATGAGCAGTTCTTC. V gene TRBV2 combines with J gene TRBJ2-1; 12 positions match TRBD2. Germline CDR1 is SNHLY and CDR2 is FYNNEI. Trimming took 5 bases from V and 4 from J; bases not matched to a gene: 3. This CDR3 region has 15 residues.

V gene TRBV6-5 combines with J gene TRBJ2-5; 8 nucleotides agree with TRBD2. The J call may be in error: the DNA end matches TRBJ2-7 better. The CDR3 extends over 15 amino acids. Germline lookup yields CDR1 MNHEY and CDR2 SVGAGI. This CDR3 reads CASSFSGESSYEQYF. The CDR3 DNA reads TGTGCCAGCAGCTTTAGCGGGGAGAGCTCCTACGAGCAGTACTTC.

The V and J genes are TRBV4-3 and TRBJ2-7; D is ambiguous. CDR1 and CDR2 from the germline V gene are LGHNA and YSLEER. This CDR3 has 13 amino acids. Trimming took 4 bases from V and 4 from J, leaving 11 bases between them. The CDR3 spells CASSRGESYEQYF. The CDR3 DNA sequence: TGCGCCAGCAGCCGCGGAGAATCGTACGAGCAGTACTTC.

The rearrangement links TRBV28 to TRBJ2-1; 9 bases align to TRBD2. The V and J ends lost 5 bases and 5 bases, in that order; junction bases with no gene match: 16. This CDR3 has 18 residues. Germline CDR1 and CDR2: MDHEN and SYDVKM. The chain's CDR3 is CASSPHPRREGQHNEQFF. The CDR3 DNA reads TGTGCCAGCAGTCCCCACCCCCGGCGGGAGGGCCAACACAATGAGCAGTTCTTC.

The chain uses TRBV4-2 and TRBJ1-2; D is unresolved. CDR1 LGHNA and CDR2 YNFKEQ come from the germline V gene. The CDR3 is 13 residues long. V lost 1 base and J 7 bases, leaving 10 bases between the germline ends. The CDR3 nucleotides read TGTGCCAGCAGCCAAGGGTCGGCGGGTGGCTACACCTTC. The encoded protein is CASSQGSAGGYTF.

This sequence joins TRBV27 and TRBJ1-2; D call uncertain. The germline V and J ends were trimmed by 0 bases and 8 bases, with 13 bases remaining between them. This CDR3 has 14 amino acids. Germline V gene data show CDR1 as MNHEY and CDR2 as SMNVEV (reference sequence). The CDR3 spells CASSLSNSLRGYTF. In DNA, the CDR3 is TGTGCCAGCAGTTTATCCAACAGCCTCCGGGGCTACACCTTC.

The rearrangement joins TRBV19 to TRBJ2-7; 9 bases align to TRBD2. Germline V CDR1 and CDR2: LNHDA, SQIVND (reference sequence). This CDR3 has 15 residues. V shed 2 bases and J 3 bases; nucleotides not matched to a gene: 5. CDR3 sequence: CASSIRGSGSYEQYF. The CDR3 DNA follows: TGTGCCAGTAGTATACGGGGTAGCGGGAGCTACGAGCAGTACTTC.

The CDR3 coding sequence is TGTGCCAGCAGCCCCCCCCGGAGAGACGGCGGTCCGAACACCGGGGAGCTGTTTTTT. It codes for CASSPPRRDGGPNTGELFF. The chain uses TRBV4-2 and TRBJ2-2; D is unclear. Trimming removed 4 bases from V and 0 bases from J, with 21 bases in between. Germline CDR1 is LGHNA and CDR2 is YNFKEQ. CDR3 length: 19 amino acids.

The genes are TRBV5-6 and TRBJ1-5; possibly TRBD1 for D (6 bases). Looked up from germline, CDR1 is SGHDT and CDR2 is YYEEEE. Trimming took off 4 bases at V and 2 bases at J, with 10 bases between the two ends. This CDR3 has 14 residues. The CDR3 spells CASSGGGGNQPQHF. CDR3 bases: TGTGCCAGCAGCGGAGGGGGTGGCAATCAGCCCCAGCATTTT.

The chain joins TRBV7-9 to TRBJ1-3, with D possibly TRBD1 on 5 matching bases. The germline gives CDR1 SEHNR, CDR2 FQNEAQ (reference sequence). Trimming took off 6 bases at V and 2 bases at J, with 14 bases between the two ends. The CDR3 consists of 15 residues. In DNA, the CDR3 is TGTGCCAGCAGATCCAGGGCTGAGGCTGGAAACACCATATATTTT. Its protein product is CASRSRAEAGNTIYF.

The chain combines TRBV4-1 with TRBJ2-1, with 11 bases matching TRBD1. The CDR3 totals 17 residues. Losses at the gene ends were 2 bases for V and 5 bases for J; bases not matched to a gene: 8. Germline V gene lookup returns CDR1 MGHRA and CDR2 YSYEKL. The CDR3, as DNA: TGCGCCAGCAGCCAACGGCCGGGACAGGGGGACCACAATGAGCAGTTCTTC. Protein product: CASSQRPGQGDHNEQFF.

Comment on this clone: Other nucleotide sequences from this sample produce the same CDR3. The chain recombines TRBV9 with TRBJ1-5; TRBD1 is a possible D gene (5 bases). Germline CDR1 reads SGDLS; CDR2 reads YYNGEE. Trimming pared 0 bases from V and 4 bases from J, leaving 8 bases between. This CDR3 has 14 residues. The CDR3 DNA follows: TGTGCCAGCAGCGTAGGATGGGGGAATCAGCCCCAGCATTTT. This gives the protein CASSVGWGNQPQHF.

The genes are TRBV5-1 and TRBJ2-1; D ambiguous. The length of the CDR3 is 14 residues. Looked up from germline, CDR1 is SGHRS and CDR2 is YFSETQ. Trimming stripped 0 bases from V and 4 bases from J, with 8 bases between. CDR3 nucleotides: TGCGCCAGCAGCTTGGGGGCGCGGTACAATGAGCAGTTCTTC. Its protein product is CASSLGARYNEQFF. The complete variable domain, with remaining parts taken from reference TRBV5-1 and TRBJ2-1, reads KAGVTQTPRYLIKTRGQQVTLSCSPISGHRSVSWYQQTPGQGLQFLFEYFSETQRNKGNFPGRFSGRQFSNSRSEMNVSTLELGDSALYLCASSLGARYNEQFFGPGTRLTVL.

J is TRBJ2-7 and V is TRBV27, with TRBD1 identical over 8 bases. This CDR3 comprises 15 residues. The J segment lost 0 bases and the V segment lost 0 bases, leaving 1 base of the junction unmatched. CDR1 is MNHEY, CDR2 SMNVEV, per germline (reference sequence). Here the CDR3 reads CASSLSDRASYEQYF. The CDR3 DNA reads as TGTGCCAGCAGTTTATCGGACAGGGCCTCCTACGAGCAGTACTTC.

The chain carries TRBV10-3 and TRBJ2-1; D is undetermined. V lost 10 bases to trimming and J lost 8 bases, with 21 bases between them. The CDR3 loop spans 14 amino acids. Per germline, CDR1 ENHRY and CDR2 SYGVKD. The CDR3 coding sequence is TGTGCCACTCGTGGATCCAGTTATATCGATGAGCAGTTCTTC. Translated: CATRGSSYIDEQFF.

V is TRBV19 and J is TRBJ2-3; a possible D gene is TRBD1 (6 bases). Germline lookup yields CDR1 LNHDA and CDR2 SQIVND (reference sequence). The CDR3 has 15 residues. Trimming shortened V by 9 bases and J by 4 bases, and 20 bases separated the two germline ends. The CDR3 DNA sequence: TGTGCCAGCAGCCCGATGATTAACAGGGCAGATACGCAGTATTTT. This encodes CASSPMINRADTQYF. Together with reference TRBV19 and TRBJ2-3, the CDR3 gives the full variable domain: DGGITQSPKYLFRKEGQNVTLSCEQNLNHDAMYWYRQDPGQGLRLIYYSQIVNDFQKGDIAEGYSVSREKKESFPLTVTSAQKNPTAFYLCASSPMINRADTQYFGPGTRLTVL.

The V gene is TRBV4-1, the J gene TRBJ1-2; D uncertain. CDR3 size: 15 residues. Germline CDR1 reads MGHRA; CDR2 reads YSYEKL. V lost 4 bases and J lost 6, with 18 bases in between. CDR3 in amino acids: CASSPRRDQIHGYTF. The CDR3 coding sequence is TGCGCCAGCAGCCCGAGACGGGATCAGATCCATGGCTACACCTTC.

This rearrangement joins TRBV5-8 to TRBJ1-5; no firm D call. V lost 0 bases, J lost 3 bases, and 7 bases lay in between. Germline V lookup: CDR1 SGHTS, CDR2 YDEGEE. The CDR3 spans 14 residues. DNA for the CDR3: TGTGCCAGCAGCTTGGGAGAGATCAATCAGCCCCAGCATTTT. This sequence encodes CASSLGEINQPQHF.

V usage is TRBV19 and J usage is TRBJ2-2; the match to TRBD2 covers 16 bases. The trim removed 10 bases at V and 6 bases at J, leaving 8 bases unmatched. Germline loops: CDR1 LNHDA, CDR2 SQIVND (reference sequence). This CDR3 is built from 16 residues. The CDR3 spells CATQGLAGGPPGELFF. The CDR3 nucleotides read TGTGCCACCCAGGGACTAGCGGGAGGGCCCCCCGGGGAGCTGTTTTTT. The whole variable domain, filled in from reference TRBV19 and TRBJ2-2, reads DGGITQSPKYLFRKEGQNVTLSCEQNLNHDAMYWYRQDPGQGLRLIYYSQIVNDFQKGDIAEGYSVSREKKESFPLTVTSAQKNPTAFYLCATQGLAGGPPGELFFGEGSRLTVL.

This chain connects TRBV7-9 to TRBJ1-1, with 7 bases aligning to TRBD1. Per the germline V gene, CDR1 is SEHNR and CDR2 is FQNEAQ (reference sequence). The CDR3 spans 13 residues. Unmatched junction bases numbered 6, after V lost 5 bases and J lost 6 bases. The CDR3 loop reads CASSPEGGPEAFF. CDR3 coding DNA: TGTGCCAGCAGCCCAGAAGGGGGCCCTGAAGCTTTCTTT.

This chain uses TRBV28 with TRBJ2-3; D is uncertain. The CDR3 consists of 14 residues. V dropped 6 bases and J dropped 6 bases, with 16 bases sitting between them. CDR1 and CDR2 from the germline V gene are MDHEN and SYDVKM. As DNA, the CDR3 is TGTGCCAGCAGCTCCAGCCGGGCAGTTGATACGCAGTATTTT. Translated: CASSSSRAVDTQYF. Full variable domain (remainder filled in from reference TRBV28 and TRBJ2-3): DVKVTQSSRYLVKRTGEKVFLECVQDMDHENMFWYRQDPGLGLRLIYFSYDVKMKEKGDIPEGYSVSREKKERFSLILESASTNQTSMYLCASSSSRAVDTQYFGPGTRLTVL.